Listed here are 20 T cell receptor beta chains from one sample, sequenced in a study of post-analysis software for immune sequencing data. General study results and limits: Patients carried a handful of TRBV segments more frequently than controls did, and TRBV5-6, TRBV5-1 and TRBV20-1 were among them.

The antigens these receptors bind are not known. Libraries were made from TCR beta cDNA, and they carried unique molecular identifiers. TCRdb analysed the PCR reads with MiXCR anew, one entry per CDR3 protein. The sample records some 800,000 distinct CDR3 sequences, 40% to 55% being singletons. The sample comprised blood. All receptors derive from a girl between 5 and 17 years old with multiple sclerosis.

This chain links TRBV6-1 with TRBJ2-4, with D perhaps matching TRBD1 (6 bases). The DNA end lines up better with TRBJ2-7; the J call may be wrong. This CDR3 is built from 13 residues. From germline, CDR1 is MNHNS and CDR2 SASEGT. The CDR3 coding sequence is TGTGCCAGCATCAGGGGTCAAACCTACGAGCAGTACTTC. Amino acids: CASIRGQTYEQYF.

This rearrangement joins TRBV28 to TRBJ2-1; the D is unclear. This CDR3 region has 12 residues. The germline CDR1 and CDR2 sequences are MDHEN and SYDVKM. The ends were cut back, 2 bases at V and 6 bases at J, with 5 bases in the middle. The CDR3 loop reads CASSLIINEQFF. CDR3 nucleotide sequence: TGTGCCAGCAGTTTAATAATCAATGAGCAGTTCTTC.

The genes are TRBV12-3 or TRBV12-4 and TRBJ2-5, with D hard to call. With 1 base removed from V and 0 bases from J, the gap between germline ends came to 6 bases. This CDR3 is 14 amino acids long. DNA of the CDR3: TGTGCCAGCAGTTTAGGGTTAAACCAAGAGACCCAGTACTTC. It codes for CASSLGLNQETQYF.

The chain has TRBV15 and TRBJ2-7, with TRBD2 identical over 8 bases. With 8 bases clipped from V and 2 bases from J, the junction kept 26 bases outside the gene matches. Germline V gene data show CDR1 as LNHNV and CDR2 as YYDKDF (reference sequence). This CDR3 has 20 residues. The CDR3 loop reads CATSPTSGTRYNGRPYEQYF. DNA for the CDR3: TGTGCCACCTCTCCCACCTCCGGGACTAGATACAATGGCAGACCCTACGAGCAGTACTTC.

This clonotype was seen a few times. V and J are TRBV12-3 or TRBV12-4 and TRBJ2-5; D may be TRBD1 (6 bases). The CDR3 spans 13 residues. V lost 5 bases and J 5 bases, leaving 12 bases between the germline ends. The CDR3 region is CASSVQGGETQYF. CDR3 DNA: TGTGCCAGCAGTGTACAGGGCGGGGAGACCCAGTACTTC.

The J gene is TRBJ2-5, the V gene TRBV6-6, with 8 bases identical to TRBD2. Germline trimming cut 10 bases from V and 5 bases from J; bases unmatched to any gene: 6. The CDR3 is made up of 12 amino acids. CDR1 and CDR2 (germline): MNHNY, SVGAGI (reference sequence). CDR3 DNA: TGTGCCACAGCGGGAGACCGGGAGACCCAGTACTTC. This gives the protein CATAGDRETQYF.

The chain joins TRBV20-1 to TRBJ2-5; 7 positions agree with TRBD2. The V segment lost 0 bases and the J segment 5 bases; nucleotides outside the gene matches: 3. The length of the CDR3 is 13 residues. CDR1 is DFQATT and CDR2 is SNEGSKA in the germline V gene (reference sequence). This CDR3 reads CSAREISGETQYF. The CDR3 bases are TGCAGTGCTAGAGAGATTAGCGGGGAGACCCAGTACTTC.

In this sample, this clonotype turned up a few times. The genes are TRBV4-2 and TRBJ2-3; 9 nucleotides match TRBD2. V gave up 3 bases and J gave up 4 bases; unmatched junction bases: 11. The CDR3 runs to 17 residues. Germline V gives CDR1 LGHNA, CDR2 YNFKEQ. The chain's CDR3 is CASSQGNSGSAPDTQYF. The CDR3 DNA reads as TGTGCCAGCAGCCAGGGGAATAGCGGGAGCGCCCCAGATACGCAGTATTTT.

This chain uses TRBV7-2 with TRBJ2-1; 11 bases fit TRBD2. Germline CDR1 reads SGHTA; CDR2 reads FQGNSA. This CDR3 comprises 15 residues. V gave up 1 base and J gave up 10 bases; unmatched junction bases: 6. The CDR3 reads CASSLELAGVAEQFF. The CDR3 region has the DNA TGTGCCAGCAGCTTAGAACTAGCGGGAGTTGCCGAGCAGTTCTTC.

This chain joins TRBV12-3 or TRBV12-4 and TRBJ1-2; D is unresolved. The CDR3 consists of 12 residues. V lost 3 bases, J lost 8 bases, and 10 bases lay in between. CDR3 sequence: CASSFTTRGYTF. As DNA, the CDR3 is TGTGCCAGCAGTTTTACGACTCGGGGCTACACCTTC.

This clonotype has more than one count but fewer than ten. The chain employs TRBV24-1 and TRBJ2-1; D uncertain. Looked up from germline, CDR1 is KGHDR and CDR2 is SFDVKD. The CDR3 length is 13 residues. Trimming stripped 4 bases from V and 3 bases from J, with 6 bases between. CDR3 nucleotide sequence: TGTGCCACCAGTGAAATGCGCTACAATGAGCAGTTCTTC. Protein sequence: CATSEMRYNEQFF.

This clonotype was seen a handful of times. The J gene is TRBJ2-5, the V gene TRBV6-5; D uncertain. Germline lookup yields CDR1 MNHEY and CDR2 SVGAGI. The V end lost 2 bases, the J end lost 2 bases, and 6 bases lay between the germline ends. The CDR3 has 13 amino acids. The CDR3 loop is CASSYTQQETQYF. CDR3 DNA: TGTGCCAGCAGTTACACCCAACAAGAGACCCAGTACTTC.

This chain joins TRBV28 and TRBJ2-7; the match to TRBD2 covers 7 bases. CDR3 length equals 14 residues. V was pared by 6 bases and J by 5 bases, with 10 bases of the junction left unmatched. Germline CDR1 and CDR2: MDHEN and SYDVKM. For the CDR3, the DNA is TGTGCCAGCAGGGTCGAAGCGGGATTCCACGAGCAGTACTTC. Protein sequence: CASRVEAGFHEQYF.

V is TRBV12-3 or TRBV12-4 and J is TRBJ2-3; tentative D call: TRBD2 (6 bases). This CDR3 is built from 16 residues. V lost 5 bases to trimming and J lost 0 bases, with 15 bases between them. CDR3 DNA sequence: TGTGCCAGCAGTCCGTCACTAGCTTCAAGCACAGATACGCAGTATTTT. Protein sequence: CASSPSLASSTDTQYF.

This clonotype has just one count. The chain carries TRBV29-1 and TRBJ1-2; no reliable D call. The germline V gene has CDR1 SQVTM and CDR2 ANQGSEA. V lost 6 bases and J 10 bases, leaving 21 bases between the germline ends. The CDR3 consists of 13 residues. DNA for the CDR3: TGCAGCGTCGCTATATGGACGGGGAATGACTACACCTTC. Translation: CSVAIWTGNDYTF.

This clonotype was found once. As the CDR3 is not closed by the conserved phenylalanine or tryptophan, this likely results from a read error. This sequence joins TRBV29-1 and TRBJ2-5; D is perhaps TRBD2 (6 bases). Trimming took off 1 base at V and 4 bases at J, with 19 bases between the two ends. This CDR3 spans 16 amino acids. Looked up from germline, CDR1 is SQVTM and CDR2 is ANQGSEA. The CDR3 bases are TGCAGCGTTGAAGCTCCGGGAGATCCCGACTTAGAGACCCAGTACGTC. Protein: CSVEAPGDPDLETQYV.

This clonotype was seen a single time. This chain links TRBV6-6 with TRBJ2-3; a weak D match, TRBD2 (6 bases). The CDR3 runs to 13 residues. Between the trimmed V and J ends, which lost 7 bases and 1 base, there was a span of 9 bases. Germline CDR1 and CDR2: MNHNY and SVGAGI (reference sequence). The CDR3 reads CASNPGGTDTQYF. The DNA of the CDR3 is TGTGCCAGCAACCCGGGGGGCACAGATACGCAGTATTTT.

The chain combines TRBV5-1 with TRBJ1-1; D unresolved. V lost 4 bases and J 6 bases, leaving 13 bases between the germline ends. Germline-derived CDR1 and CDR2 are SGHRS and YFSETQ. The CDR3 extends over 13 amino acids. The CDR3 reads CASSPTGRPEAFF. The CDR3 DNA reads TGCGCCAGCAGCCCCACTGGTCGGCCTGAAGCTTTCTTT.

This clonotype has a handful of counts. The V call is TRBV7-2, the J call TRBJ2-3; TRBD2 matches at 9 bases. Germline trimming cut 1 base from V and 0 bases from J; bases unmatched to any gene: 11. In germline, CDR1 is SGHTA, CDR2 FQGNSA. This CDR3 has 19 residues. CDR3 coding DNA: TGTGCCAGCAGCTTAGACGGCACTTTGGGACTAGCTAGCACAGATACGCAGTATTTT. This translates into CASSLDGTLGLASTDTQYF.

The rearrangement links TRBV7-9 to TRBJ2-7, with TRBD2 matching 10 bases. V dropped 5 bases and J dropped 0; count of bases not matched to a gene: 4. The CDR3 consists of 15 residues. The germline V gene has CDR1 SEHNR and CDR2 FQNEAQ (reference sequence). The CDR3 nucleotides read TGTGCCAGCAGCCCAGCGGGAGGGCCCTCCTACGAGCAGTACTTC. It encodes CASSPAGGPSYEQYF.